These 16 T cell receptor beta chains came from one sample sequenced in a study of blood T cells in healthy people across ages. Using a J-beta primer mix together with a sample-barcoded 5' primer, a second PCR was run for 7 to 11 cycles. MiXCR, run by TCRdb on the 5' RACE reads, gives a single entry per CDR3 protein. This table has about 1 million distinct CDR3 sequences, around 45% appearing once. Specimen: blood. These receptors were obtained from a woman in her fifties or sixties in good health.

V and J are TRBV29-1 and TRBJ2-1, with TRBD1 as a possible D gene (6 bases). This CDR3 has 11 amino acids. Trimming left V 7 bases short and J 7 bases short, with 11 bases between. In germline, CDR1 is SQVTM, CDR2 ANQGSEA. CDR3: CSAWDTNEQFF. The CDR3 nucleotides read TGCAGCGCCTGGGACACAAATGAGCAGTTCTTC.

This clonotype was seen more than once but under ten times. This CDR3 reads CASSQADLAGGRYEQYF. The CDR3 coding sequence is TGTGCCAGCAGCCAGGCCGACCTAGCGGGGGGGAGGTACGAGCAGTACTTC. The chain has TRBV4-2 and TRBJ2-7, with 12 bases fitting TRBD2. CDR3 length equals 17 residues. Germline CDR1 LGHNA, CDR2 YNFKEQ. Unmatched junction bases numbered 10, after V lost 3 bases and J lost 4 bases.

The chain links TRBV29-1 to TRBJ2-7; tentatively, D is TRBD1 or TRBD2 (7 bases each). The CDR3 extends over 14 amino acids. CDR1 is SQVTM, CDR2 ANQGSEA, per germline. Trimming cost V 8 bases and J 3 bases, with 20 bases left between them. DNA of the CDR3: TGCAGCCAGGGGGGGGGACGGCCCTTCTACGAGCAGTACTTC. This gives the protein CSQGGGRPFYEQYF.

The rearrangement joins TRBV3-1 to TRBJ2-1, with a weak D call TRBD2 (5 bases). Germline assignment: CDR1 LGHDT and CDR2 YNNKEL (reference sequence). V gave up 1 base and J gave up 3 bases, with 10 bases separating them. The CDR3 loop spans 15 amino acids. CDR3 protein: CASSQGGALYNEQFF. Written as DNA, the CDR3 is TGTGCCAGCAGCCAAGGGGGAGCGCTCTACAATGAGCAGTTCTTC.

In this sample, this clonotype turned up a few times. This chain uses TRBV24-1 with TRBJ2-1, with 8 positions matching TRBD2. The trim removed 2 bases at V and 6 bases at J, leaving 5 bases unmatched. This CDR3 contains 15 residues. CDR1 and CDR2 from the germline V gene are KGHDR and SFDVKD. The CDR3 nucleotides are TGTGCCACCAGTGATTCGGGACTAGGAGGCAATGAGCAGTTCTTC. Translated, it gives CATSDSGLGGNEQFF.

The table lists this clonotype with a few counts. This chain links TRBV20-1 with TRBJ1-5; TRBD1 might be the D (5 bases). This CDR3 has 15 amino acids. The germline V and J ends were trimmed by 1 base and 5 bases, with 15 bases remaining between them. CDR1 and CDR2 from the germline V gene are DFQATT and SNEGSKA (reference sequence). In nucleotides, the CDR3 is TGCAGTGCTAGAGGGGGGGAAACGGGCTATCAGCCCCAGCATTTT. Its translation: CSARGGETGYQPQHF.

The chain couples TRBV11-2 to TRBJ2-7; a weak D match, TRBD2 (5 bases). The J call may not be correct, given that the DNA end is closer to TRBJ2-5. The germline CDR1 and CDR2 sequences are SGHAT and FQNNGV. The CDR3 has 15 residues. The CDR3 reads CASSLGEGGRETQYF. CDR3 DNA: TGTGCCAGCAGTTTGGGAGAAGGTGGAAGAGAGACCCAGTACTTC.

This chain joins TRBV4-1 and TRBJ2-2, with D possibly being TRBD1 or TRBD2 (5 bases each). This CDR3 spans 15 amino acids. The V end was cut by 7 bases, the J end by 7 bases, with 19 bases between. The germline CDR1 and CDR2 sequences are MGHRA and YSYEKL. The CDR3, as DNA: TGCGCCAGCACCCTCCGGGACGGGCGCATCGGGGAGCTGTTTTTT. Translated: CASTLRDGRIGELFF.

The chain has TRBV12-3 or TRBV12-4 and TRBJ1-1; 7 bases line up with TRBD1. With V trimmed by 5 bases and J by 8 bases, 5 bases remained unmatched. This CDR3 has 12 residues. The CDR3 loop reads CASSNRGWEAFF. The CDR3 DNA is TGTGCCAGCAGTAACAGGGGCTGGGAAGCTTTCTTT.

This clonotype occurred a few times. The V and J genes are TRBV6-5 and TRBJ2-7, with TRBD1 identical over 9 bases. CDR1 MNHEY and CDR2 SVGAGI come from the germline V gene. The CDR3 is 13 residues long. With V trimmed by 6 bases and J by 5 bases, 5 bases remained unmatched. The CDR3 here is CASRPGQGDEQYF. The CDR3 DNA reads TGTGCCAGCAGGCCGGGACAGGGAGACGAGCAGTACTTC.

The sample holds a few counts of this clonotype. CDR3 sequence: CASSQESSGSADTQYF. Here the CDR3 DNA reads TGTGCCAGCAGCCAAGAATCTAGCGGGAGTGCAGATACGCAGTATTTT. V gene TRBV4-2 combines with J gene TRBJ2-3, with 10 bases matching TRBD2. Per germline, CDR1 LGHNA and CDR2 YNFKEQ. CDR3 length equals 16 residues. Trimming cost V 0 bases and J 4 bases; bases outside gene matches: 4.

The chain is built from TRBV4-2 and TRBJ1-2; no reliable D call. Deletions cut 0 bases from V and 4 bases from J, with 9 bases between. Germline loops: CDR1 LGHNA, CDR2 YNFKEQ. The CDR3 has 14 residues. CDR3 sequence (DNA): TGTGCCAGCAGCCAAGATAGCCTCGCCTATGGCTACACCTTC. Residues: CASSQDSLAYGYTF.

This chain connects TRBV7-9 to TRBJ2-4, with 7 bases aligning to TRBD2. Trimming took 9 bases from V and 1 from J; bases not matched to a gene: 12. This CDR3 is built from 16 residues. Germline lookup yields CDR1 SEHNR and CDR2 FQNEAQ (reference sequence). The CDR3 loop is CASSLGGGIAKNIQYF. DNA for the CDR3: TGTGCCAGTTCCCTGGGGGGAGGGATCGCCAAAAACATTCAGTACTTC.

The chain links TRBV14 to TRBJ2-1; a weak D match, TRBD2 (6 bases). Germline assignment: CDR1 SGHDN and CDR2 FVKESK. There are 13 residues in the CDR3. Trimming removed 4 bases from V and 7 bases from J, with 11 bases in between. The CDR3 DNA is TGTGCCAGCAGCCTTCGACTAGAAAATGAGCAGTTCTTC. It codes for CASSLRLENEQFF.

This clonotype was recorded a few times. This chain links TRBV20-1 with TRBJ2-7; 7 bases match TRBD2. CDR3 length: 15 amino acids. From germline, CDR1 is DFQATT and CDR2 SNEGSKA (reference sequence). The V segment lost 3 bases and the J segment 2 bases; nucleotides outside the gene matches: 10. The CDR3 DNA reads TGCAGTGCTAGGGGGGTGCGTGCGGGAGCCTACGAGCAGTACTTC. Translated, it gives CSARGVRAGAYEQYF.

This clonotype was recorded at least ten times. V is TRBV4-2 and J is TRBJ2-3; no clear D gene. Trimming removed 1 base at V and 2 bases at J, with 13 bases between. The germline gives CDR1 LGHNA, CDR2 YNFKEQ. This CDR3 has 16 residues. The CDR3 DNA sequence: TGTGCCAGCAGCCAAGTCGGGTGGGCGAACACAGATACGCAGTATTTT. Its translation: CASSQVGWANTDTQYF.